This T cell receptor (beta chain) was sequenced for a study of shared clonotypes between healthy human individuals. V dropped 5 bases and J dropped 5 bases, with 13 bases sitting between them. This CDR3 is 13 amino acids long. From germline, CDR1 is SGHVS and CDR2 FNYEAQ. Naive CD8 cells comprised CD45RO-negative, CCR7-positively selected cells, excluding terminally differentiated effector memory CD45RA+ cells. Study-wide points: Non-shared clonotypes displayed generation probabilities falling below those of clonotypes present in all four donors.

Replicate PCRs for sorted subsets used 200 ng DNA; this equaled 30,000 to 35,000 T cell genomes. TCRdb's copy holds only in-frame clones and misses some; the assay was immunoSEQ multiplex PCR. The repertoire consists of under 850,000 clones, with more than 85% occurring once and the leading ten covering around 24%. Of note for this clone: Its specificity is not known.

The gene calls are TRBV7-6 and TRBJ2-7, with a tentative D call TRBD2 (6 bases). The origin of this receptor is a man aged 25 to 45 in good health. Sequenced sample: naive CD8+ T cells sorted from blood. This CDR3 is CASSPGVFDEQYF. The CDR3 nucleotides are TGTGCCAGCAGCCCGGGAGTTTTCGACGAGCAGTACTTC.